These 26 T cell receptor beta chains were all obtained from the same sample, sequenced in a study of cytomegalovirus exposure and HLA in healthy donors. PCR was performed using 60 Vbeta and 13 Jbeta primers. Profiled with immunoSEQ multiplex PCR; TCRdb holds only in-frame clones, not every one. This sample's table has 130,000 to 150,000 clones. Sequenced material: PBMCs. Receptor source: a woman aged 45-65 years in good health and CMV-seronegative.

The V gene is TRBV11-2, the J gene TRBJ2-5; TRBD2 matches at 8 bases. This CDR3 contains 16 residues. The junction had 6 bases not matched to a gene; V was cut back by 1 base and J by 2 bases. Germline V CDR1 and CDR2: SGHAT, FQNNGV. In DNA form, the CDR3 reads TGTGCCAGCAGCTTAGGGGTCGGGAGGGTACAAGAGACCCAGTACTTC. Translated, it gives CASSLGVGRVQETQYF.

The chain is built from TRBV28 and TRBJ2-7, with TRBD1 identical over 8 bases. Germline CDR1 is MDHEN and CDR2 is SYDVKM. This CDR3 comprises 14 residues. J gave up 7 bases and V 7 bases, and 12 bases lay outside the gene matches. The CDR3 loop reads CASNNRGALGEQYF. In nucleotides, the CDR3 is TGTGCCAGCAACAACAGGGGGGCCCTCGGGGAGCAGTACTTC.

The genes are TRBV13 and TRBJ2-5, with D possibly matching TRBD1 (5 bases). Germline values: CDR1 PRHDT, CDR2 FYEKMQ (reference sequence). With 6 bases removed from V and 5 bases from J, the gap between germline ends came to 13 bases. The CDR3 has 13 amino acids. CDR3 sequence reads: CASSSWAGETQYF. The CDR3 region has the DNA TGTGCCAGCAGTTCCTGGGCAGGGGAGACCCAGTACTTC.

The chain joins TRBV18 to TRBJ1-2, with D perhaps matching TRBD1 (5 bases). Germline CDR1 and CDR2: KGHSH and LQKENI. Deletions cut 2 bases from V and 6 bases from J, with 10 bases between. CDR3 length: 13 amino acids. CDR3 coding DNA: TGTGCCAGCTCACCAGGACAAGGGGATGGCTACACCTTC. Amino acid sequence: CASSPGQGDGYTF.

The chain employs TRBV4-1 and TRBJ1-5; D gene ambiguous. V gave up 3 bases and J gave up 5 bases, with 17 bases separating them. Looked up from germline, CDR1 is MGHRA and CDR2 is YSYEKL. The CDR3 has 16 amino acids. DNA for the CDR3: TGCGCCAGCAGCCAGACTTGGGCGCGGGCCCATCAGCCCCAGCATTTT. Translation gives CASSQTWARAHQPQHF.

The chain combines TRBV6-1 with TRBJ1-2; 10 bases align to TRBD1. The germline CDR1 and CDR2 sequences are MNHNS and SASEGT. The CDR3 sequence is 14 residues long. J gave up 3 bases and V 4 bases, and 2 bases lay outside the gene matches. CDR3 loop: CASSAGQGYYGYTF. The CDR3, as DNA: TGTGCCAGCAGTGCGGGACAGGGGTACTATGGCTACACCTTC.

This rearrangement joins TRBV30 to TRBJ1-2, with 7 bases identical to TRBD1. V shed 0 bases, J shed 10 bases, and the junction held 8 bases outside the gene matches. The CDR3 consists of 13 residues. CDR1 is GTSNPN, CDR2 SVGIG, per germline (reference sequence). CDR3 coding DNA: TGTGCCTGGAGTGTCCAGGGGGTCTACCACTACACCTTC. Translation gives CAWSVQGVYHYTF.

The J gene is TRBJ2-1, the V gene TRBV5-8; 8 bases line up with TRBD2. The CDR3 is 14 residues long. Germline CDR1 and CDR2: SGHTS and YDEGEE. J lost 14 bases, V lost 4 bases, and 14 bases had no gene match. CDR3: CASSRMPTGREEFF. In DNA, the CDR3 is TGTGCCAGCAGCCGTATGCCCACAGGGCGGGAGGAGTTCTTC. Filled out from reference TRBV5-8 and TRBJ2-1, the complete variable domain reads EAGVTQSPTHLIKTRGQQATLRCSPISGHTSVYWYQQALGLGLQFLLWYDEGEERNRGNFPPRFSGRQFPNYSSELNVNALELEDSALYLCASSRMPTGREEFFGPGTRLTVL.

This rearrangement joins TRBV9 to TRBJ2-1; the match to TRBD2 covers 10 bases. The CDR3 is made up of 14 amino acids. The germline CDR1 and CDR2 sequences are SGDLS and YYNGEE. The junction had 1 base not matched to a gene; V was cut back by 1 base and J by 6 bases. This chain's CDR3 is CASSVSGRGNEQFF. CDR3 DNA: TGTGCCAGCAGCGTAAGCGGGAGGGGCAATGAGCAGTTCTTC.

The V and J genes are TRBV4-1 and TRBJ2-7; D might be TRBD2 (5 bases). V was pared by 4 bases and J by 0 bases, with 10 bases between. Germline-derived CDR1 and CDR2 are MGHRA and YSYEKL. This CDR3 region has 14 residues. The CDR3 nucleotides are TGCGCCAGCAGCCCTCGGGGAGTCTCCTACGAGCAGTACTTC. This gives the protein CASSPRGVSYEQYF.

The chain carries TRBV19 and TRBJ1-5; 7 nucleotides agree with TRBD1. CDR1 and CDR2 (germline): LNHDA, SQIVND (reference sequence). The J segment lost 2 bases and the V segment lost 3 bases, leaving 10 bases of the junction unmatched. This CDR3 region has 17 residues. The CDR3 protein is CASSIQHQGGGNQPQHF. The CDR3, as DNA: TGTGCCAGTAGTATCCAGCACCAGGGGGGTGGCAATCAGCCCCAGCATTTT.

The V gene is TRBV28, the J gene TRBJ1-1, with TRBD1 identical over 7 bases. V dropped 6 bases and J dropped 3; count of bases not matched to a gene: 4. This CDR3 is 13 amino acids long. The germline V gene has CDR1 MDHEN and CDR2 SYDVKM. In nucleotides, the CDR3 is TGTGCCAGCAGGTTGGACAGGCACACTGAAGCTTTCTTT. Protein: CASRLDRHTEAFF.

The gene calls are TRBV5-4 and TRBJ2-7, with 10 bases that match TRBD2. The V gene's germline CDR1 is SGHNT and CDR2 YYREEE (reference sequence). The CDR3 has 16 amino acids. The J segment lost 5 bases and the V segment lost 4 bases, leaving 12 bases of the junction unmatched. The CDR3 nucleotides read TGTGCCAGCAGCATGGGGCTAGCGGGAGCTTCCCACGAGCAGTACTTC. Protein product: CASSMGLAGASHEQYF.

This chain links TRBV2 with TRBJ1-5; possible D gene TRBD1, 6 bases. Germline V lookup: CDR1 SNHLY, CDR2 FYNNEI. This CDR3 is built from 14 residues. Trimming took 8 bases from V and 2 from J, leaving 13 bases between them. CDR3 nucleotides: TGTGCCAGCTCCGAAGCAGGGGGCAATCAGCCCCAGCATTTT. Protein product: CASSEAGGNQPQHF. Variable domain in full (rest from reference TRBV2 and TRBJ1-5): EPEVTQTPSHQVTQMGQEVILRCVPISNHLYFYWYRQILGQKVEFLVSFYNNEISEKSEIFDDQFSVERPDGSNFTLKIRSTKLEDSAMYFCASSEAGGNQPQHFGDGTRLSIL.

J is TRBJ2-2 and V is TRBV9; 9 bases align to TRBD2. The germline V gene encodes CDR1 SGDLS and CDR2 YYNGEE. V lost 4 bases, J lost 2 bases, and 6 bases stayed unmatched. There are 16 residues in the CDR3. The DNA for the CDR3 is TGTGCCAGCAGCCTCGGACTAGCGAGCAACACCGGGGAGCTGTTTTTT. Translation gives CASSLGLASNTGELFF. Using reference TRBV9 and TRBJ2-2 for the parts outside the CDR3, the full variable domain is DSGVTQTPKHLITATGQRVTLRCSPRSGDLSVYWYQQSLDQGLQFLIQYYNGEERAKGNILERFSAQQFPDLHSELNLSSLELGDSALYFCASSLGLASNTGELFFGEGSRLTVL.

This chain uses TRBV4-3 with TRBJ2-1; 7 nucleotides align to TRBD2. The CDR3 is made up of 17 amino acids. J was trimmed by 4 bases and V by 0 bases; bases with no gene match: 9. Germline V CDR1 and CDR2: LGHNA, YSLEER. This chain's CDR3 is CASSQDWVGGPYNEQFF. DNA for the CDR3: TGCGCCAGCAGCCAAGATTGGGTGGGAGGGCCATACAATGAGCAGTTCTTC.

The CDR3 region has the DNA TGTGCCAGCAGACGAAGGGGACAGGGGATAGGTCAGCCCCAGCATTTT. It translates to CASRRRGQGIGQPQHF. The V and J genes are TRBV6-6 and TRBJ1-5, with 10 bases matching TRBD1. V gave up 6 bases and J gave up 6 bases; unmatched junction bases: 11. CDR1 and CDR2 from the germline V gene are MNHNY and SVGAGI (reference sequence). CDR3 length: 16 amino acids.

As regards this clone: The sample has other DNA sequences that encode this CDR3 too. V usage is TRBV2 and J usage is TRBJ2-5; 8 nucleotides agree with TRBD1. V was pared by 5 bases and J by 4 bases, with 3 bases of the junction left unmatched. This CDR3 region has 13 residues. Germline assignment: CDR1 SNHLY and CDR2 FYNNEI. The CDR3 spells CASSLQGGETQYF. In DNA form, the CDR3 reads TGTGCCAGCAGTCTACAGGGGGGAGAGACCCAGTACTTC.

The chain combines TRBV7-6 with TRBJ1-3, with D perhaps TRBD1 (6 bases). Germline V CDR1 and CDR2: SGHVS, FNYEAQ. V was clipped by 6 bases and J by 4 bases, with 10 bases between them. The CDR3 loop spans 13 amino acids. CDR3 region: CASSSGVGNTIYF. CDR3 bases: TGTGCCAGCAGTTCAGGGGTCGGAAACACCATATATTTT.

V and J are TRBV25-1 and TRBJ2-2; a possible D gene is TRBD2 (7 bases). The V and J ends lost 2 bases and 3 bases respectively, with 10 bases between them. The CDR3 has 15 residues. Germline lookup yields CDR1 MGHDK and CDR2 SYGVNS. The CDR3 protein is CASSERGRDTGELFF. The CDR3 coding sequence is TGTGCCAGCAGTGAAAGGGGGAGGGACACCGGGGAGCTGTTTTTT. The entire variable domain, with the rest obtained from reference TRBV25-1 and TRBJ2-2, is as follows: EADIYQTPRYLVIGTGKKITLECSQTMGHDKMYWYQQDPGMELHLIHYSYGVNSTEKGDLSSESTVSRIRTEHFPLTLESARPSHTSQYLCASSERGRDTGELFFGEGSRLTVL.

The rearrangement links TRBV19 to TRBJ2-5; D is undetermined. Deletions cut 7 bases from V and 0 bases from J, with 12 bases between. The V gene's germline CDR1 is LNHDA and CDR2 SQIVND (reference sequence). The CDR3 sequence is 14 residues long. The DNA for the CDR3 is TGTGCCAGTACCCCCTCCGGGTACCAAGAGACCCAGTACTTC. Protein sequence: CASTPSGYQETQYF.

The chain links TRBV25-1 to TRBJ2-7; TRBD2 matches 11 bases. Trimming cost V 6 bases and J 6 bases; bases outside gene matches: 10. The length of the CDR3 is 15 residues. The germline V gene encodes CDR1 MGHDK and CDR2 SYGVNS. The CDR3 protein is CASSIFSGRGGEQYF. DNA of the CDR3: TGTGCCAGCAGCATCTTTAGCGGGAGGGGCGGCGAGCAGTACTTC.

The chain uses TRBV18 and TRBJ1-2, with TRBD1 matching over 9 bases. CDR1 and CDR2 (germline): KGHSH, LQKENI. V was pared by 2 bases and J by 5 bases, with 9 bases of the junction left unmatched. CDR3 length: 16 amino acids. CDR3 loop: CASSPGSRTGEYGYTF. The CDR3 DNA reads as TGTGCCAGCTCACCAGGATCGAGGACAGGGGAATATGGCTACACCTTC.

The rearrangement links TRBV27 to TRBJ1-1; no definite D call. CDR3 length equals 12 residues. Trimming shortened V by 5 bases and J by 5 bases, and 9 bases separated the two germline ends. In germline, CDR1 is MNHEY, CDR2 SMNVEV (reference sequence). The CDR3, as DNA: TGTGCCAGCAGTGTACAGAGAACTGAAGCTTTCTTT. Amino acid sequence: CASSVQRTEAFF.

The V and J genes are TRBV19 and TRBJ1-2; 9 nucleotides line up with TRBD1. V trimming: 1 base; J trimming: 1 base; junction bases outside the gene matches: 1. CDR3 length equals 15 residues. The V gene's germline CDR1 is LNHDA and CDR2 SQIVND (reference sequence). Here the CDR3 reads CASSIVTGGNYGYTF. For the CDR3, the DNA is TGTGCCAGTAGTATAGTGACAGGGGGTAACTATGGCTACACCTTC.

The chain has TRBV5-1 and TRBJ2-7; possible D gene TRBD2, 6 bases. Germline lookup yields CDR1 SGHRS and CDR2 YFSETQ. V shed 0 bases and J shed 6 bases, with 16 bases lying between them. This CDR3 is built from 15 residues. This CDR3 reads CASSLAGVAGSEQYF. The CDR3 DNA reads TGCGCCAGCAGCTTGGCCGGGGTAGCCGGGAGCGAGCAGTACTTC.